One and the same sample provided the 19 T cell receptor beta chains below, sequenced in a study of T cell repertoires in cytomegalovirus infection. TCRdb reanalysed the reads using MiXCR and keeps one entry per CDR3 protein. Here the sample spans some 280,000 distinct CDR3 sequences, roughly 13% being singletons. Source material: PBMCs. The receptors were gathered from a human donor in good health (CMV status not recorded). Some clones in this sample may be carry-over from other donors' samples.

This chain connects TRBV7-9 to TRBJ1-5; the D gene is possibly TRBD1 (6 bases). V was shortened by 0 bases and J by 4 bases, with 13 bases between the two germline ends. This CDR3 has 16 residues. Germline V CDR1 and CDR2: SEHNR, FQNEAQ (reference sequence). This CDR3 reads CASSLAKPGDNQPQHF. The CDR3 nucleotides read TGTGCCAGCAGCTTAGCTAAGCCAGGGGATAATCAGCCCCAGCATTTT.

Turning to this clonotype: The junction departs from the called germline gene at one end, perhaps through a read error. This sequence joins TRBV12-3 or TRBV12-4 and TRBJ1-5; a possible D gene is TRBD1 (6 bases). The CDR3 spans 14 residues. The CDR3 protein is CASSLFQGNQPQLF. CDR3 nucleotides: TGTGCCAGCAGTTTATTTCAGGGGAATCAGCCCCAGCTTTTT.

This clonotype was found a few times. The V call is TRBV20-1, the J call TRBJ2-2; 10 nucleotides align to TRBD2. V lost 3 bases and J lost 6; bases outside the gene matches: 10. The CDR3 covers 16 residues. Germline lookup yields CDR1 DFQATT and CDR2 SNEGSKA (reference sequence). For the CDR3, the DNA is TGCAGTGCTAGGAGTGGCGGCAGCGGGAGGGCCGGGGAGCTGTTTTTT. Translation gives CSARSGGSGRAGELFF.

The chain links TRBV5-1 to TRBJ1-1; D unclear. V lost 0 bases to trimming and J lost 2 bases, with 8 bases between them. The CDR3 extends over 14 amino acids. From germline, CDR1 is SGHRS and CDR2 YFSETQ. CDR3 loop: CASSLDAANTEAFF. The DNA of the CDR3 is TGCGCCAGCAGCTTGGATGCGGCTAACACTGAAGCTTTCTTT. Based on the CDR3 plus reference TRBV5-1 and TRBJ1-1, the full variable domain is KAGVTQTPRYLIKTRGQQVTLSCSPISGHRSVSWYQQTPGQGLQFLFEYFSETQRNKGNFPGRFSGRQFSNSRSEMNVSTLELGDSALYLCASSLDAANTEAFFGQGTRLTVV.

This clonotype was recorded at least ten times. V is TRBV7-9 and J is TRBJ1-4, with TRBD1 matching 9 bases. Trimming took 7 bases from V and 5 from J; bases not matched to a gene: 8. The germline V gene encodes CDR1 SEHNR and CDR2 FQNEAQ (reference sequence). The CDR3 totals 15 residues. The CDR3 is CASTDFGTGNEKLFF. The CDR3 DNA is TGTGCCAGCACAGACTTCGGGACAGGGAATGAAAAACTGTTTTTT. Combining the CDR3 with reference TRBV7-9 and TRBJ1-4 gives the whole variable domain DTGVSQNPRHKITKRGQNVTFRCDPISEHNRLYWYRQTLGQGPEFLTYFQNEAQLEKSRLLSDRFSAERPKGSFSTLEIQRTEQGDSAMYLCASTDFGTGNEKLFFGSGTQLSVL.

This clonotype was counted at least ten times. The chain links TRBV6-1 to TRBJ1-3; D gene unclear. The CDR3 contains 13 residues. Looked up from germline, CDR1 is MNHNS and CDR2 is SASEGT. With 7 bases removed from V and 9 bases from J, the gap between germline ends came to 16 bases. The CDR3 loop is CASTSFAGLTIYF. As DNA, the CDR3 is TGTGCCAGCACGTCTTTCGCCGGGCTCACCATATATTTT.

Only a few counts were recorded for this clonotype. CDR3 sequence: CAGSTGTYEQYF. Written as DNA, the CDR3 is TGTGCCGGATCGACAGGGACCTACGAGCAGTACTTC. The rearrangement uses TRBV28 and TRBJ2-7; 7 nucleotides agree with TRBD1. Looked up from germline, CDR1 is MDHEN and CDR2 is SYDVKM. The CDR3 loop spans 12 amino acids. V lost 11 bases to trimming and J lost 2 bases; unmatched junction nucleotides: 6.

This clonotype was picked up many times. The V call is TRBV19, the J call TRBJ2-3; D is uncertain. The CDR3 has 14 amino acids. CDR1 is LNHDA, CDR2 SQIVND, per germline (reference sequence). V was trimmed by 5 bases and J by 6 bases, leaving 15 bases between them. This CDR3 reads CASSEWSQEDTQYF. CDR3 nucleotide sequence: TGTGCCAGTAGTGAGTGGTCCCAAGAGGATACGCAGTATTTT.

This chain links TRBV7-2 with TRBJ1-1, with D possibly TRBD1 on 5 matching bases. The CDR3 covers 20 residues. Germline loops: CDR1 SGHTA, CDR2 FQGNSA. The V end lost 5 bases, the J end lost 0 bases, and 28 bases lay between the germline ends. In nucleotides, the CDR3 is TGTGCCAGCAGCCGAGCGGTCCGGACAAGGGGCAACAACTTGAACACTGAAGCTTTCTTT. Translated, it gives CASSRAVRTRGNNLNTEAFF.

This clonotype was detected ten times or more. This chain links TRBV28 with TRBJ1-5; no definite D call. Trimming removed 6 bases from V and 3 bases from J, with 12 bases in between. In germline, CDR1 is MDHEN, CDR2 SYDVKM. This CDR3 spans 14 amino acids. The CDR3 here is CASSPGSYNQPQHF. In nucleotides, the CDR3 is TGTGCCAGCAGCCCTGGATCATACAATCAGCCCCAGCATTTT. Full variable domain (outside the CDR3, taken from reference TRBV28 and TRBJ1-5): DVKVTQSSRYLVKRTGEKVFLECVQDMDHENMFWYRQDPGLGLRLIYFSYDVKMKEKGDIPEGYSVSREKKERFSLILESASTNQTSMYLCASSPGSYNQPQHFGDGTRLSIL.

The chain has TRBV25-1 and TRBJ1-4; tentatively, D is TRBD1 (6 bases). The CDR3 runs 13 residues. Germline assignment: CDR1 MGHDK and CDR2 SYGVNS. The V end lost 1 base, the J end lost 7 bases, and 7 bases lay between the germline ends. The CDR3 loop is CASSEWGAEKLFF. In DNA, the CDR3 is TGTGCCAGCAGTGAATGGGGGGCTGAAAAACTGTTTTTT.

This clonotype has only a few counts. The chain uses TRBV15 and TRBJ2-7; D may correspond to TRBD1 or TRBD2 (5 bases each). Germline V lookup: CDR1 LNHNV, CDR2 YYDKDF (reference sequence). The CDR3 spans 13 residues. Trimming cost V 9 bases and J 1 base, with 13 bases left between them. The DNA of the CDR3 is TGTGCCACTTCCTCGGGACGGTCCTACGAGCAGTACTTC. Translating it yields CATSSGRSYEQYF.

This clonotype showed up many times. The chain recombines TRBV11-2 with TRBJ1-1; D is unclear. The ends were cut back, 2 bases at V and 1 base at J, with 11 bases in the middle. Germline loops: CDR1 SGHAT, CDR2 FQNNGV. The CDR3 loop spans 15 amino acids. The CDR3 coding sequence is TGTGCCAGCAGCTTAAGGTTAGGTTCGAACACTGAAGCTTTCTTT. This gives the protein CASSLRLGSNTEAFF.

About this clonotype itself: This clone may be a read error of a much larger clone one base away. The rearrangement uses TRBV6-5 and TRBJ2-2; D call uncertain. Germline V CDR1 and CDR2: MNHEY, SVGAGI. Deletions cut 5 bases from V and 6 bases from J, with 13 bases between. The CDR3 contains 14 residues. The CDR3 nucleotides are TGTGCCAGCAGTGAAGTTGGGGTGGCCGGGGAGCTGTTTTTT. Amino acids: CASSEVGVAGELFF.

The J gene is TRBJ2-2, the V gene TRBV6-6; TRBD2 agrees at 8 bases. V lost 2 bases, J lost 0 bases, and 2 bases stayed unmatched. CDR1 MNHNY and CDR2 SVGAGI come from the germline V gene (reference sequence). The CDR3 has 16 amino acids. The CDR3 DNA reads as TGTGCCAGCAGTTACCCGGGACTAGCGAACACCGGGGAGCTGTTTTTT. It is translated as CASSYPGLANTGELFF.

The chain joins TRBV28 to TRBJ2-7; 10 nucleotides align to TRBD2. Germline V gene sequence: CDR1 MDHEN, CDR2 SYDVKM. V was clipped by 2 bases and J by 3 bases; unmatched bases: 10. The CDR3 runs 17 residues. The CDR3 loop reads CASSLGLAGESGYEQYF. For the CDR3, the DNA is TGTGCCAGCAGTTTAGGGCTAGCGGGAGAATCCGGCTACGAGCAGTACTTC.

The rearrangement joins TRBV15 to TRBJ2-1; D perhaps matches TRBD1 (5 bases). This CDR3 has 13 residues. Germline V gene sequence: CDR1 LNHNV, CDR2 YYDKDF (reference sequence). V was pared by 0 bases and J by 8 bases, with 8 bases between. DNA for the CDR3: TGTGCCACCAGCAGAGATCCAGGGTATGAGCAGTTCTTC. This translates into CATSRDPGYEQFF.

The V call is TRBV28, the J call TRBJ1-1; TRBD1 is a possible D gene (6 bases). V was trimmed by 8 bases and J by 1 base, leaving 11 bases between them. The CDR3 consists of 13 residues. Germline-derived CDR1 and CDR2 are MDHEN and SYDVKM. In DNA, the CDR3 is TGTGCCAGCGGACGGACAGCGAACACTGAAGCTTTCTTT. Translation gives CASGRTANTEAFF.

A few counts support this clonotype. The chain carries TRBV12-3 or TRBV12-4 and TRBJ2-7, with no clear D. V lost 8 bases and J lost 1, with 9 bases in between. CDR3 length: 12 residues. The CDR3 reads CASAVESYEQYF. CDR3 coding DNA: TGTGCCAGCGCTGTTGAGTCCTACGAGCAGTACTTC.